This TCR beta chain was recorded in a study of shared clonotypes between healthy human individuals. The overall study: The donors, two women and a few men, were aged 18 to 49. Three plates were used per donor for CD4 naive, three for CD4 memory, two for CD8 naive and one for CD8 memory. Study findings and constraints: Naive subsets generally exceeded memory subsets in estimated richness.

Generated by immunoSEQ multiplex PCR, the TCRdb table keeps only in-frame clones and is missing some. The table has about 2 million clones, about 95% seen once. CD8 cells classed as naive were CD45RO-negative and positively selected for CCR7, excluding terminally differentiated effector memory CD45RA+ cells. CDR3 length: 15 amino acids. Germline V lookup: CDR1 SGHKS, CDR2 YYEKEE (reference sequence). The V gene lost 4 bases and the J gene lost 1 base, with 13 bases spanning the gap. With regard to this clone: Antigen specificity is unknown.

This sequence originates from a man aged 18 to 29 in good health. The sample was naive CD8+ T cells sorted from blood. The chain has TRBV5-5 and TRBJ2-3; D may match TRBD1 or TRBD2 (5 bases each). CDR3 amino acids: CASSDRDGGTDTQYF. The CDR3 bases are TGTGCCAGCAGCGACCGGGACGGGGGCACAGATACGCAGTATTTT.